A single sample gave rise to the 8 T cell receptor beta chains below, sequenced in a study of tumor-infiltrating lymphocytes in primary liver carcinoma. Priming with a constant-region primer yielded TCR beta cDNA from about 480 ng total RNA. Each TCR beta library was derived from three nested multiplex PCR rounds that employed slightly modified ARM-PCR. PCR rounds one and two used TRBV1-TRBV30 forward primers with a C-beta reverse primer for around 11 cycles each. TCRdb used MiXCR to reprocess the multiplex PCR reads, holding one entry per CDR3 protein. This sample has fewer than 400,000 distinct CDR3 sequences, with roughly two thirds found just once. Blood RNA was derived from unsorted whole blood, and germline DNA was extracted too. The sample taken for sequencing was peripheral blood. These TCRs come from a man aged 35 to 55 with primary liver carcinoma and hepatitis B virus infection.

Points on this clonotype: Compared with germline, one end of the junction differs, possibly owing to a read error. This chain links TRBV6-1 with TRBJ1-1; D unclear. Germline V gene data show CDR1 as MNHNS and CDR2 as SASEGT. The CDR3 totals 13 residues. The CDR3 DNA reads as TGTGCCAGCAGTGCACGGGGTAGGACTGTAGCTTTCTTT. It translates to CASSARGRTVAFF.

The V call is TRBV11-1, the J call TRBJ2-3; a possible D gene is TRBD2 (6 bases). Looked up from germline, CDR1 is SGHAT and CDR2 is FQDESV (reference sequence). Between the trimmed V and J ends, which lost 7 bases and 5 bases, there was a span of 28 bases. The CDR3 totals 18 residues. The CDR3 reads CASKEGTLTWGTIDTQYF. In nucleotides, the CDR3 is TGTGCCAGCAAGGAGGGTACCTTGACGTGGGGGACCATAGATACGCAGTATTTT.

This sequence joins TRBV29-1 and TRBJ2-7, with 9 bases matching TRBD1. Germline V gene sequence: CDR1 SQVTM, CDR2 ANQGSEA. The CDR3 sequence is 15 residues long. The CDR3, as DNA: TGCAATGTCGGACTTACGACAGGGGGTAACTACGAGCAGTACTTC. Translated: CNVGLTTGGNYEQYF.

Comment on this clonotype: A much larger clonotype is one base distant, so this may be a read error. The rearrangement uses TRBV30 and TRBJ1-1; maybe TRBD1 (5 bases). Trimming left V 1 base short and J 0 bases short, with 6 bases between. Looked up from germline, CDR1 is GTSNPN and CDR2 is SVGIG (reference sequence). The CDR3 loop spans 13 amino acids. DNA of the CDR3: TGTGCCTGGAGTGAGGGGTTGAACACTGAAGCTTTCTTT. Its translation: CAWSEGLNTEAFF.

As for this clonotype: It may be a read error: a sequence one base away is much more abundant. The V gene is TRBV7-9, the J gene TRBJ1-2; D call uncertain. This CDR3 has 13 residues. Germline CDR1 reads SEHNR; CDR2 reads FQNEAQ (reference sequence). The CDR3 DNA reads as TGTGCCAGCAGCTTTGGGCCTTTCTATGGCTACGCCTTC. This encodes CASSFGPFYGYAF.

Only a few counts were recorded for this clonotype. V gene TRBV6-6 combines with J gene TRBJ1-4; D might be TRBD1 (6 bases). The CDR3 spans 15 residues. V lost 2 bases, J lost 7 bases, and 14 bases lay in between. In germline, CDR1 is MNHNY, CDR2 SVGAGI (reference sequence). The CDR3 reads CASSYPGEVAEKLFF. Here the CDR3 DNA reads TGTGCCAGCAGTTACCCAGGGGAAGTGGCTGAAAAACTGTTTTTT.

Comments on this clonotype: A read error may be the cause here, since a much bigger clone is one base away. This sequence joins TRBV29-1 and TRBJ1-4; 9 bases agree with TRBD1. V shed 5 bases and J 0 bases; nucleotides not matched to a gene: 7. The length of the CDR3 is 16 residues. Germline V gives CDR1 SQVTM, CDR2 ANQGSEA. DNA for the CDR3: TGCAGCGTTCCGACAGGGGGGGTGGCAACTAATGAAAAACTGTTTTTT. Translated, it gives CSVPTGGVATNEKLFF.

The sample holds a few counts of this clonotype. This chain links TRBV12-3 or TRBV12-4 with TRBJ2-7, with 8 bases lining up with TRBD2. After removal of 3 bases from V and 3 bases from J, the junction contained 4 bases not matched to a gene. The CDR3 runs 14 residues. CDR3 in amino acids: CASSFSAGGYEQYF. The CDR3 nucleotides are TGTGCCAGCAGTTTTTCTGCGGGAGGCTACGAGCAGTACTTC.